Below are 29 T cell receptor beta chains sequenced from a single sample in a study of tumor and adjacent non-tumor tissue in lung cancer. Three rounds of nested PCR, following a modified ARM-PCR protocol, produced the TCRbeta library. From the multiplex PCR reads, TCRdb called clonotypes with MiXCR, one entry per CDR3 protein. The sample records about 86,000 distinct CDR3 sequences, around 82% being singletons. The template was RNA from unsorted bulk tissue. Distant lung tissue was collected more than 3 cm away from the tumor edge. Sequenced input: distant non-tumor lung tissue. The receptor set was obtained from a woman aged 45-59 years with non-small cell lung cancer.

A remark on this clonotype: Here the CDR3 omits its conserved ending phenylalanine or tryptophan, so a read error is the likely source. The J gene is TRBJ2-7, the V gene TRBV29-1; 11 bases fit TRBD1. The CDR3 runs to 13 residues. V lost 6 bases, J lost 4 bases, and 5 bases stayed unmatched. Germline V CDR1 and CDR2: SQVTM, ANQGSEA. The CDR3 DNA sequence: TGCAGCGTACCTGGACAGGGGGCGTACGAGCAGTACTCC. It encodes CSVPGQGAYEQYS.

This chain connects TRBV6-2 or TRBV6-3 to TRBJ2-4; D ambiguous. The CDR3 extends over 10 amino acids. The V gene's germline CDR1 is MNHEY and CDR2 SVGEGT. Between the trimmed V and J ends, which lost 9 bases and 7 bases, there was a span of 7 bases. CDR3 sequence reads: CARGSNIQYF. The CDR3, as DNA: TGTGCCAGAGGCAGTAACATTCAGTACTTC.

As concerns this clonotype: At one boundary the junction diverges from the germline segment, which might be a read error. J is TRBJ2-1 and V is TRBV6-5; either TRBD1 or TRBD2 may fit D (5 bases each). This CDR3 is built from 14 residues. Germline assignment: CDR1 MNHEY and CDR2 SVGAGI. The DNA of the CDR3 is TGTGCCAGGAGTTGGGGGAGCTCGAGCAATGAGCAGTTCTTC. Protein: CARSWGSSSNEQFF.

On this clonotype: A clone one base away is much larger, so this may be a read error. CDR3 sequence reads: CASSLIGLSGPLEQYF. The CDR3 DNA reads as TGTGCCAGCAGCTTAATCGGACTATCGGGACCCTTGGAGCAGTACTTC. The rearrangement links TRBV7-3 to TRBJ2-7, with a possible D match to TRBD2 (6 bases). Trimming removed 1 base from V and 7 bases from J, with 20 bases in between. The CDR3 has 16 residues. CDR1 is SGHTA and CDR2 is FQGTGA in the germline V gene.

This clonotype was found many times. The genes are TRBV29-1 and TRBJ1-1; no reliable D call. The germline V gene has CDR1 SQVTM and CDR2 ANQGSEA. V was trimmed by 5 bases and J by 3 bases, leaving 7 bases between them. This CDR3 has 11 amino acids. The chain's CDR3 is CSVRGDTEAFF. CDR3 bases: TGCAGCGTTCGAGGAGACACTGAAGCTTTCTTT.

This clonotype was seen at least ten times. The J gene is TRBJ2-1, the V gene TRBV4-2; TRBD2 agrees at 9 bases. V dropped 5 bases and J dropped 2; count of bases not matched to a gene: 4. Germline loops: CDR1 LGHNA, CDR2 YNFKEQ. There are 15 residues in the CDR3. The CDR3 spells CASSASGNPYNEQFF. CDR3 bases: TGTGCCAGCAGCGCTAGCGGGAACCCCTACAATGAGCAGTTCTTC.

The rearrangement links TRBV4-1 to TRBJ1-5; D is perhaps TRBD1 (5 bases). Germline values: CDR1 MGHRA, CDR2 YSYEKL. The CDR3 has 16 residues. V lost 4 bases and J 4 bases, leaving 17 bases between the germline ends. The CDR3 DNA is TGCGCCAGCAGCCGAGCTCCGCAGGGACGTAATCAGCCCCAGCATTTT. It encodes CASSRAPQGRNQPQHF.

In regard to this clonotype: Mismatch with germline at one junction end may stem from a read error. V and J are TRBV6-2 or TRBV6-3 and TRBJ2-7; tentatively, D is TRBD1 or TRBD2 (5 bases each). The CDR3 contains 14 residues. Germline assignment: CDR1 MNHEY and CDR2 SVGEGT. The CDR3 DNA follows: TGTGCCAGCAGTTACTCGCCAGGGATGGGAGAGCAGTATTTC. Encoded protein: CASSYSPGMGEQYF.

With respect to this clonotype: One end of the junction fails to match germline, which may point to a read error. This chain links TRBV5-4 with TRBJ2-5, with D uncertain. The length of the CDR3 is 14 residues. Per germline, CDR1 SGHNT and CDR2 YYREEE (reference sequence). The chain's CDR3 is CASSLRLVQETQCF. The CDR3 DNA sequence: TGTGCCAGCAGCTTGAGACTGGTCCAAGAGACCCAGTGCTTC.

As regards this clonotype: The CDR3 end shows no conserved phenylalanine or tryptophan, and so a read error is likely. The J gene is TRBJ2-7, the V gene TRBV29-1, with 7 bases fitting TRBD2. There are 11 residues in the CDR3. Germline V lookup: CDR1 SQVTM, CDR2 ANQGSEA. Trimming at V came to 7 bases and at J to 5 bases, leaving 5 bases not matched to a gene. CDR3 region: CSGAGLDEQYL. In DNA, the CDR3 is TGCAGCGGAGCGGGATTGGACGAGCAGTACTTA.

This clonotype was found once. At one end the junction does not follow the germline gene, possibly because of a read error. This sequence joins TRBV12-3 or TRBV12-4 and TRBJ2-1, with D perhaps matching TRBD2 (5 bases). CDR3 length equals 13 residues. This CDR3 is CANSFRLSNEQFF. The DNA of the CDR3 is TGTGCCAACAGTTTTCGACTATCCAATGAGCAGTTCTTC.

In this sample, this clonotype turned up a few times. This may arise from a read error, as a much more abundant clone is one base away. The chain has TRBV20-1 and TRBJ1-6, with D possibly TRBD1 on 6 matching bases. Deletions cut 6 bases from V and 9 bases from J, with 18 bases between. The CDR3 sequence is 14 residues long. Per germline, CDR1 DFQATT and CDR2 SNEGSKA (reference sequence). DNA of the CDR3: TGCAGTGCCGGGAGGTACAGGGTGGGTTCACCCCTCCACTTT. It is translated as CSAGRYRVGSPLHF.

This clonotype was observed a few times. This may come from a read error, since a much larger clone is one base off. The chain links TRBV6-6 to TRBJ2-1; D is perhaps TRBD1 or TRBD2 (5 bases each). The CDR3 runs to 17 residues. Per germline, CDR1 MNHNY and CDR2 SVGAGI (reference sequence). Here the CDR3 reads CASTQTPGRGAYNGQFF. CDR3 coding DNA: TGTGCCAGCACCCAGACCCCTGGGAGAGGGGCCTACAATGGGCAGTTCTTC.

This sequence joins TRBV12-3 or TRBV12-4 and TRBJ2-2; the D gene could be TRBD1 or TRBD2 (5 bases each). This CDR3 has 12 amino acids. V dropped 8 bases and J dropped 4 bases, with 8 bases sitting between them. The CDR3 DNA reads as TGTGCCAGCGGGACGCGCACCGGGGAGCTGTTTTTT. Translated: CASGTRTGELFF.

This clonotype was found once. The rearrangement joins TRBV29-1 to TRBJ2-5; D may correspond to TRBD1 or TRBD2 (6 bases each). Germline CDR1 SQVTM, CDR2 ANQGSEA. The CDR3 covers 15 residues. The germline V and J ends were trimmed by 5 bases and 5 bases, with 21 bases remaining between them. The CDR3 spells CSVHQGTSLGETQYF. The CDR3 bases are TGCAGCGTTCACCAGGGGACTTCACTAGGGGAGACCCAGTACTTC.

Remarks on this clonotype: The junction departs from germline at one end; a sequencing error may be responsible. This chain uses TRBV11-3 with TRBJ2-7; 11 bases map to TRBD2. The length of the CDR3 is 16 residues. The V gene's germline CDR1 is SGHNT and CDR2 YENEEA. The CDR3 spells CVSNLDGTSGFYERYF. The CDR3 DNA reads TGTGTCAGCAACTTAGATGGGACTAGCGGATTTTACGAGAGGTACTTC.

On this clonotype itself: At one end, the junction sequence differs from germline, possibly due to a read error. This chain connects TRBV28 to TRBJ2-7, with D possibly TRBD1 on 6 matching bases. The CDR3 spans 14 residues. Germline V gene lookup returns CDR1 MDHEN and CDR2 SYDVKM. The CDR3 DNA follows: TGTGCCAGCAATCTCACGGGACACCTCTACGAGGAGTACTTC. Translation gives CASNLTGHLYEEYF.

Comment on this clonotype: Germline is not matched at one junction end, which may reflect a read error. CDR3 in amino acids: CASSFLGGQTVAFF. The DNA of the CDR3 is TGTGCCAGCAGTTTCTTGGGAGGGCAAACTGTAGCTTTCTTT. J is TRBJ1-1 and V is TRBV6-5; no clear D. Germline assignment: CDR1 MNHEY and CDR2 SVGAGI. This CDR3 is 14 amino acids long.

This clonotype was detected once. Sequence at one end of the junction differs from germline and may be a read error. The chain couples TRBV6-1 to TRBJ1-5; TRBD1 might be the D (5 bases). Per the germline V gene, CDR1 is MNHNS and CDR2 is SASEGT. The CDR3 sequence is 13 residues long. CDR3 region: CVSSEGRDQPQHF. Here the CDR3 DNA reads TGTGTCAGCAGTGAGGGGCGTGATCAGCCCCAGCATTTT.

A single count supports this clonotype. Compared with germline, one end of the junction differs, possibly owing to a read error. The gene calls are TRBV11-2 and TRBJ2-7, with D perhaps being TRBD1 or TRBD2 (5 bases each). The CDR3 consists of 16 residues. Germline V gene lookup returns CDR1 SGHAT and CDR2 FQNNGV. CDR3 coding DNA: TGTGCCAGTAGCTTAGTCACCGGGGCACCTATCTACGTGCAGTACTTC. Its protein product is CASSLVTGAPIYVQYF.

Points on this clonotype: The germline gene is not matched at one end of the junction; a read error may be the cause. This sequence joins TRBV11-3 and TRBJ1-1; 9 bases fit TRBD1. The CDR3 totals 15 residues. CDR1 is SGHNT and CDR2 is YENEEA in the germline V gene. DNA of the CDR3: TGTGCCAGCGGCTTAGGATGGACAGGGGAGTCTGAGGCTTTCTTT. Translating gives CASGLGWTGESEAFF.

The rearrangement joins TRBV5-6 to TRBJ2-5; D remains ambiguous. Germline values: CDR1 SGHDT, CDR2 YYEEEE. Deletions cut 1 base from V and 0 bases from J, with 4 bases between. There are 13 residues in the CDR3. CDR3 amino acids: CASSLLHQETQYF. Here the CDR3 DNA reads TGTGCCAGCAGCTTGCTACACCAAGAGACCCAGTACTTC.

As concerns this clonotype: This may come from a read error, since a much larger clone is one base off. CDR3: CANSTVNQPQHF. The DNA of the CDR3 is TGTGCCAACAGTACCGTCAATCAGCCCCAGCATTTT. The gene calls are TRBV12-3 or TRBV12-4 and TRBJ1-5; D gene unclear. There are 12 residues in the CDR3.

Comment on this clonotype: The junction and the germline gene differ at one end; a read error may be behind it. V usage is TRBV12-3 or TRBV12-4 and J usage is TRBJ2-7; 8 bases agree with TRBD2. The CDR3 consists of 15 residues. The CDR3 region has the DNA TGTGCCAACAGTTCCGGGACTAGTAGCTACTACGAGCAGTACTTC. It codes for CANSSGTSSYYEQYF.

On this clonotype: At one end, the junction sequence differs from germline, possibly due to a read error. The V call is TRBV10-3, the J call TRBJ2-3; a possible D gene is TRBD2 (7 bases). The germline gives CDR1 ENHRY, CDR2 SYGVKD. The CDR3 is 14 residues long. CDR3 bases: TGTGCCATCAGAGTAGTGGGAGGGGGAGATACGCAGTGTTTT. This gives the protein CAIRVVGGGDTQCF.

This clonotype was observed a few times. A junction boundary mismatches the germline segment, possibly from a read error. V is TRBV6-5 and J is TRBJ1-5; 8 nucleotides agree with TRBD1. Germline CDR1 and CDR2: MNHEY and SVGAGI. The CDR3 runs 15 residues. The CDR3 DNA follows: TGTGCCGGCAGTTACTCAGACAGGGGAGGCCAGCCCCAGCATTTT. Its translation is CAGSYSDRGGQPQHF.

A remark on this clonotype: One end of the junction varies from germline; a read error may be responsible. The J gene is TRBJ1-4, the V gene TRBV29-1, with D hard to call. Germline CDR1 and CDR2: SQVTM and ANQGSEA. This CDR3 is 12 amino acids long. DNA for the CDR3: TGCAGCGTGAGGGAACCGGATGAAAAACAGTTTTTT. Its protein is CSVREPDEKQFF.

This chain joins TRBV6-2 or TRBV6-3 and TRBJ2-2, with 7 bases aligning to TRBD1. The germline V gene encodes CDR1 MNHEY and CDR2 SVGEGT. V shed 5 bases and J 13 bases; nucleotides not matched to a gene: 16. The CDR3 totals 15 residues. The DNA for the CDR3 is TGTGCCAGCAGTCGACAGGGAACCGTCTCCGGAGGGCTGTTTTTT. Residues: CASSRQGTVSGGLFF.

This rearrangement joins TRBV2 to TRBJ2-3, with 12 bases matching TRBD2. V was clipped by 6 bases and J by 11 bases; unmatched bases: 15. The CDR3 has 16 residues. Germline V lookup: CDR1 SNHLY, CDR2 FYNNEI. CDR3 sequence: CASRESETSGGPRQYF. In DNA, the CDR3 is TGTGCCAGCAGAGAGTCGGAGACTAGCGGGGGCCCTAGGCAGTATTTT.